This TCR beta chain emerged from a study of monozygotic twins with inflammatory bowel disease. TCRdb re-called the 5' RACE reads, yielding one record per CDR3 amino acid sequence without DNA. This listing includes around 370,000 distinct CDR3 sequences. The CDR3 is made up of 11 amino acids. Germline values: CDR1 MNHNS, CDR2 SASEGT. This TCR was recovered from a human donor with ulcerative colitis or Crohn's disease, or a healthy co-twin of an affected twin (not recorded which). The V gene is TRBV6-1, the J gene TRBJ1-1; TCRdb gives TRBD1 as the D gene, but with no DNA this cannot be confirmed. The sequenced sample consisted of blood. The chain's CDR3 is CASRGTVLAFF.